Reported below is one T cell receptor (beta chain). Its antigen is not known. The same CDR3 can be traced to other DNA sequences in this sample. Under the ViraFEST assay, PBMC were stimulated with viral peptide pools so that antigen-specific CD4+ T cells expanded. Sequencing was performed afterwards. Following culture for about ten days, CD4+ T cells were isolated. Two doses of either BNT162b2 or mRNA-1273 were given to each participant. These data belong to a study of vaccination effects on CD4 cells after COVID-19. This CDR3 region has 13 residues. Trimming cost V 3 bases and J 3 bases, with 8 bases left between them. CDR1 and CDR2 from the germline V gene are KGHSH and LQKENI. Profiled with immunoSEQ multiplex PCR; TCRdb holds only in-frame clones, not every one. The table shows approximately 83,000 clones, with more than 60% occurring only once.

The origin of this receptor is a human donor who received a COVID-19 vaccine. This chain links TRBV18 with TRBJ2-5, with TRBD1 as a possible D gene (5 bases). The specimen comprised CD4+ T cells from PBMCs cultured with HCoV-OC43 spike peptides, sampled after COVID-19 vaccination. Subset noted: HCoV-OC43 spike overlapping peptide pool stimulation. Written as DNA, the CDR3 is TGTGCCAGCTCACCGTTAGGGGAAGAGACCCAGTACTTC. This translates into CASSPLGEETQYF.